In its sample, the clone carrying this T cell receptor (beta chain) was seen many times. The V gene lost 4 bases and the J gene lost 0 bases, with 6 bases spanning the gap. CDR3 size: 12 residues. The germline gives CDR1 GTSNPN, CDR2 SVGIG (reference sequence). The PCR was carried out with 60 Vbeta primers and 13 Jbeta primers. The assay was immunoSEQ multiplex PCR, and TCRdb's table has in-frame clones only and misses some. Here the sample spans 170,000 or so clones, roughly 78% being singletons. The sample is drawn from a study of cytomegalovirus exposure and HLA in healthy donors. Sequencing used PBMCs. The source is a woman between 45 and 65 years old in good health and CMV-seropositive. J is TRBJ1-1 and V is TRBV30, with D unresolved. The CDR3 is CAWTYLNTEAFF. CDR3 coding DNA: TGTGCCTGGACATACTTGAACACTGAAGCTTTCTTT.